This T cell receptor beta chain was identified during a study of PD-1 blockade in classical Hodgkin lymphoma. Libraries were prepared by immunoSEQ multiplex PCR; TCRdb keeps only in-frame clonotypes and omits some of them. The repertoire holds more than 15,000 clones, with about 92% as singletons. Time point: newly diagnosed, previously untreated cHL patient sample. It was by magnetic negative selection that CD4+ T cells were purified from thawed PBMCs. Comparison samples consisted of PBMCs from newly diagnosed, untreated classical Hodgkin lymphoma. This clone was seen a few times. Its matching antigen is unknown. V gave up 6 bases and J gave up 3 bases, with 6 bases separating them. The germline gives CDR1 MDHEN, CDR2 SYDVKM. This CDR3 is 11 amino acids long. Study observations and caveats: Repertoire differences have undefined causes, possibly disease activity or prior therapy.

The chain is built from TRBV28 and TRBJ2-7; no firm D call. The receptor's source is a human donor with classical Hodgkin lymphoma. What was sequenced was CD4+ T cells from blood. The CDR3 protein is CASRGLYEQYF. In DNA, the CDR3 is TGTGCCAGCAGGGGCCTCTACGAGCAGTACTTC. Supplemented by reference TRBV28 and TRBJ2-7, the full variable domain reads DVKVTQSSRYLVKRTGEKVFLECVQDMDHENMFWYRQDPGLGLRLIYFSYDVKMKEKGDIPEGYSVSREKKERFSLILESASTNQTSMYLCASRGLYEQYFGPGTRLTVT.